Below are 20 T cell receptor beta chains sequenced from a single sample in a study of CD8+ T cells in alopecia areata. Sample treatment: oral pan-JAK inhibitor, 5-10 mg twice daily. cDNA serving as the sequencing template came from extracted, reverse transcribed RNA. Only in-frame clones appear in the TCRdb table, and some are missing; sequencing was by immunoSEQ multiplex PCR. This sample has some 99,000 clones, with 61% found just once. The sample in question was CD8+ T cells sorted from blood, obtained at week 4, from a patient treated with tofacitinib. The source of these receptors is a human donor with alopecia areata.

V is TRBV4-1 and J is TRBJ2-2; no definite D call. The CDR3 contains 16 residues. Germline CDR1 is MGHRA and CDR2 is YSYEKL. The V and J ends lost 0 bases and 5 bases respectively, with 13 bases between them. CDR3 sequence reads: CASSQDPIDLTGELFF. The CDR3, as DNA: TGCGCCAGCAGCCAAGATCCGATCGATTTAACCGGGGAGCTGTTTTTT.

The genes are TRBV27 and TRBJ2-7, with no clear D. This CDR3 spans 15 amino acids. V dropped 6 bases and J dropped 0 bases, with 15 bases sitting between them. Germline CDR1 and CDR2: MNHEY and SMNVEV (reference sequence). Here the CDR3 DNA reads TGTGCCAGCAGCCCCTCTACCCTAAGCTCCTACGAGCAGTACTTC. This sequence encodes CASSPSTLSSYEQYF.

The chain links TRBV9 to TRBJ1-1; 7 nucleotides align to TRBD1. V lost 0 bases to trimming and J lost 3 bases; unmatched junction nucleotides: 2. CDR3 length: 14 residues. Germline CDR1 is SGDLS and CDR2 is YYNGEE. This CDR3 reads CASSVATGDTEAFF. The DNA for the CDR3 is TGTGCCAGCAGCGTAGCTACAGGGGACACTGAAGCTTTCTTT.

This clone was found once. The chain employs TRBV13 and TRBJ2-7; 11 bases are a match to TRBD2. J was trimmed by 5 bases and V by 5 bases; bases with no gene match: 2. The V gene's germline CDR1 is PRHDT and CDR2 FYEKMQ (reference sequence). The CDR3 is 13 amino acids. CDR3 loop: CASSQGLADEQYF. The CDR3 bases are TGTGCCAGCAGCCAGGGACTAGCGGACGAGCAGTACTTC. Supplemented by reference TRBV13 and TRBJ2-7, the full variable domain reads AAGVIQSPRHLIKEKRETATLKCYPIPRHDTVYWYQQGPGQDPQFLISFYEKMQSDKGSIPDRFSAQQFSDYHSELNMSSLELGDSALYFCASSQGLADEQYFGPGTRLTVT.

The J gene is TRBJ2-5, the V gene TRBV30; D unclear. The assigned J gene may be wrong: the sequence end matches TRBJ2-7 better. The CDR3 totals 12 residues. Germline V lookup: CDR1 GTSNPN, CDR2 SVGIG (reference sequence). CDR3 coding DNA: TGTGCCTGGAGTGATGGGCCCTACGAGCAGTACTTC. Encoded protein: CAWSDGPYEQYF.

The chain has TRBV18 and TRBJ1-1; 9 nucleotides agree with TRBD1. J lost 5 bases, V lost 6 bases, and 4 bases had no gene match. This CDR3 comprises 13 residues. CDR1 is KGHSH and CDR2 is LQKENI in the germline V gene. Here the CDR3 reads CASSLGQGTEAFF. CDR3 sequence (DNA): TGTGCCAGCTCTCTCGGACAGGGGACTGAAGCTTTCTTT.

This clone was found a few times. The chain has TRBV4-3 and TRBJ2-1, with D tentatively TRBD2 (6 bases). This CDR3 comprises 15 residues. CDR1 is LGHNA and CDR2 is YSLEER in the germline V gene. Trimming removed 1 base from V and 0 bases from J, with 7 bases in between. CDR3: CASSQGTTSYNEQFF. CDR3 bases: TGCGCCAGCAGCCAAGGGACTACCTCCTACAATGAGCAGTTCTTC.

This clone was picked up a small number of times. This chain links TRBV15 with TRBJ2-1; TRBD2 aligns across 11 bases. The germline V gene has CDR1 LNHNV and CDR2 YYDKDF (reference sequence). This CDR3 spans 17 amino acids. The V segment lost 2 bases and the J segment 2 bases; nucleotides outside the gene matches: 5. For the CDR3, the DNA is TGTGCCACCAGCAGAAGCGGGACTAGCGGAACCTACAATGAGCAGTTCTTC. This gives the protein CATSRSGTSGTYNEQFF.

Turning to this clone: At one end the junction does not follow the germline gene, possibly because of a read error. This rearrangement joins TRBV7-9 to TRBJ2-1; D is ambiguous. This CDR3 has 12 residues. The germline V gene encodes CDR1 SEHNR and CDR2 FQNEAQ (reference sequence). The DNA of the CDR3 is TGTGCCAGCAGCCCTTCCTACGATGAGCAGTTCTTC. Translating gives CASSPSYDEQFF. The whole variable domain, filled in from reference TRBV7-9 and TRBJ2-1, reads DTGVSQNPRHKITKRGQNVTFRCDPISEHNRLYWYRQTLGQGPEFLTYFQNEAQLEKSRLLSDRFSAERPKGSFSTLEIQRTEQGDSAMYLCASSPSYDEQFFGPGTRLTVL.

V and J are TRBV29-1 and TRBJ2-3; TRBD2 is a possible D gene (7 bases). The CDR3 is 15 amino acids. V gave up 7 bases and J gave up 2 bases, with 19 bases separating them. From germline, CDR1 is SQVTM and CDR2 ANQGSEA. CDR3 in amino acids: CSAARTGRATDTQYF. Here the CDR3 DNA reads TGCAGCGCTGCCCGAACAGGGAGGGCCACAGATACGCAGTATTTT.

The chain uses TRBV2 and TRBJ2-4; possibly TRBD2 for D (6 bases). Germline CDR1 reads SNHLY; CDR2 reads FYNNEI. This CDR3 contains 16 residues. The germline V and J ends were trimmed by 4 bases and 1 base, with 14 bases remaining between them. The CDR3, as DNA: TGTGCCAGCAGTGTTAGGCGGGGATTGGCCAAAAACATTCAGTACTTC. This encodes CASSVRRGLAKNIQYF. The full variable domain, in which reference TRBV2 and TRBJ2-4 provide the parts outside the CDR3, is EPEVTQTPSHQVTQMGQEVILRCVPISNHLYFYWYRQILGQKVEFLVSFYNNEISEKSEIFDDQFSVERPDGSNFTLKIRSTKLEDSAMYFCASSVRRGLAKNIQYFGAGTRLSVL.

This clone occurred a few times. The rearrangement joins TRBV7-9 to TRBJ1-2, with D possibly TRBD1 on 5 matching bases. Germline CDR1 SEHNR, CDR2 FQNEAQ (reference sequence). The CDR3 extends over 15 amino acids. V was cut by 5 bases and J by 4 bases, with 17 bases left in between. In DNA form, the CDR3 reads TGTGCCAGCAGCCACGACCTACAGGAGATCTATGGCTACACCTTC. Protein sequence: CASSHDLQEIYGYTF.

This clone has a single count. The CDR3 protein is CASSQGPGTSVRGDTQYF. The DNA of the CDR3 is TGTGCCAGCAGCCAAGGCCCCGGGACTAGCGTCAGGGGAGATACGCAGTATTTT. The chain has TRBV14 and TRBJ2-3, with 10 bases aligning to TRBD2. This CDR3 has 18 residues. The ends lost 1 base at V and 5 bases at J; junction bases unmatched: 12. Germline V gene lookup returns CDR1 SGHDN and CDR2 FVKESK.

This chain joins TRBV23-1 and TRBJ1-2, with 8 bases identical to TRBD1. TRBV23-1 is an ORF, and what it does is uncertain. Trimming took 2 bases from V and 3 from J; bases not matched to a gene: 5. This CDR3 region has 15 residues. The CDR3 protein is CASSQAQGGHYGYTF. Here the CDR3 DNA reads TGCGCCAGCAGTCAAGCACAGGGGGGACACTATGGCTACACCTTC.

The chain uses TRBV7-9 and TRBJ2-1; possibly TRBD1 for D (6 bases). There are 16 residues in the CDR3. The V and J ends lost 4 bases and 0 bases respectively, with 13 bases between them. Germline CDR1 SEHNR, CDR2 FQNEAQ (reference sequence). CDR3 loop: CASSSNRAGSYNEQFF. CDR3 in DNA: TGTGCCAGCAGCTCAAACAGGGCTGGCTCCTACAATGAGCAGTTCTTC.

This clone was counted only a few times. The chain carries TRBV7-9 and TRBJ1-2; the D gene is possibly TRBD1 (6 bases). CDR3 size: 14 residues. The germline CDR1 and CDR2 sequences are SEHNR and FQNEAQ (reference sequence). The V end was cut by 5 bases, the J end by 1 base, with 11 bases between. The CDR3 coding sequence is TGTGCCAGCAGCAGGACAGAGATTAACTATGGCTACACCTTC. Protein product: CASSRTEINYGYTF.

V is TRBV5-6 and J is TRBJ1-1, with a possible D match to TRBD1 (5 bases). Germline V gives CDR1 SGHDT, CDR2 YYEEEE. V was clipped by 0 bases and J by 5 bases, with 14 bases between them. This CDR3 has 15 amino acids. The CDR3: CASSLGPEGRTEAFF. The DNA for the CDR3 is TGTGCCAGCAGCTTGGGCCCGGAGGGGAGGACTGAAGCTTTCTTT.

The CDR3 sequence: CASSLRLNTEAFF. The CDR3 nucleotides read TGTGCCAGCAGCTTAAGGCTGAACACTGAAGCTTTCTTT. The rearrangement uses TRBV13 and TRBJ1-1, with no clear D. V lost 2 bases to trimming and J lost 0 bases, with 4 bases between them. There are 13 residues in the CDR3. CDR1 is PRHDT and CDR2 is FYEKMQ in the germline V gene (reference sequence).

V usage is TRBV5-1 and J usage is TRBJ1-1; D is possibly TRBD1 (5 bases). CDR1 SGHRS and CDR2 YFSETQ come from the germline V gene. The CDR3 contains 12 residues. Trimming took off 5 bases at V and 4 bases at J, with 9 bases between the two ends. CDR3 protein: CASRLGGTEAFF. CDR3 bases: TGCGCCAGCAGGCTGGGGGGCACTGAAGCTTTCTTT.

The chain employs TRBV4-1 and TRBJ2-2, with D possibly matching TRBD2 (5 bases). This CDR3 is 20 amino acids long. Per the germline V gene, CDR1 is MGHRA and CDR2 is YSYEKL. Trimming left V 0 bases short and J 1 base short, with 21 bases between. The CDR3 bases are TGCGCCAGCAGCCAAGATGAACTAGTTGCATCGGGGATGAACACCGGGGAGCTGTTTTTT. Translating gives CASSQDELVASGMNTGELFF.